The clone carrying this T cell receptor (beta chain) was recorded once. The antigen remains unidentified. Corrective cardiac operations yielded the resected thymus tissue. Corrective surgery for congenital heart defects was being performed on the healthy Finnish infants who were the donors. Clones were read by immunoSEQ multiplex PCR, and TCRdb kept only the in-frame ones, dropping some. This table has about 78,000 clones, just over 95% appearing once. The record originates from a study of human thymus T cells. Study-level results: Thymic repertoires of unrelated individuals were reported in related research to overlap highly. Gene usage for V and J segments appeared biased in thymic and blood repertoires.

Specimen: thymus tissue. This sequence was found in a boy less than two years old with a congenital heart defect but otherwise immunologically healthy.

CDR3 loop: CASSLVGIGGAPVTGELFF. For the CDR3, the DNA is TGTGCCAGCAGCTTAGTTGGTATTGGGGGGGCGCCGGTCACCGGGGAGCTGTTTTTT. V is TRBV11-2 and J is TRBJ2-2, with a tentative D call TRBD2 (7 bases). Trimming cost V 1 base and J 4 bases, with 22 bases left between them. Germline-derived CDR1 and CDR2 are SGHAT and FQNNGV. This CDR3 has 19 residues.